What follows describes a single T cell receptor (beta chain). The data derive from a study of blood T cell repertoires in COVID-19. As for the study in general: Researchers got acute and convalescent COVID-19 samples from the United States, Italy and Spain. PBMCs, B-cell-depleted T cells, or T cells provided the cDNA or gDNA that made up the material.

Per the authors' pipeline: Estimation of nucleated cell counts relied on the amplification of reference gene primers. Repertoires were generated with immunoSEQ multiplex PCR, while TCRdb's copy carries only in-frame clones and drops some. V, J and clone size reflect that table, while D and trimming were determined from the DNA. This table holds tens of thousands of clones, 65% to 80% found once. Germline V gene lookup returns CDR1 SGHKS and CDR2 YYEKEE (reference sequence). The V end lost 0 bases, the J end lost 4 bases, and 11 bases lay between the germline ends. The CDR3 runs 15 residues. The sample consisted of peripheral blood. The chain has TRBV5-5 and TRBJ1-5; D unresolved. This receptor was obtained from a man in his 70s with acute or convalescent COVID-19. CDR3 amino acids: CASSLAWSPNQPQHF. The CDR3 region has the DNA TGTGCCAGCAGCTTGGCCTGGAGTCCAAATCAGCCCCAGCATTTT.